Included here is one T cell receptor beta chain sequence, with context. Its specificity is not known. These data originate in a study of cytomegalovirus exposure and HLA in healthy donors. The PCR used 60 Vbeta and 13 Jbeta primers. Profiled with immunoSEQ multiplex PCR; TCRdb holds only in-frame clones, not every one. Of 80,000 to 95,000 clones in the sample, roughly 63% are singletons; the top ten hold roughly 6%. Findings of the study overall: The study reported that TCR beta sequences accurately predicted HLA-A and HLA-B alleles in most subjects. An ancestry cluster, one associated with Asian ancestry, reportedly showed fewer N-insertions than the roughly 700-donor mean in a later analysis. Associated with cytomegalovirus, according to the listing, were around 160 TCR beta chains.

Though nominally healthy at sampling, donors likely had unrecorded immune exposures. The sequence came from a woman in her 30s in good health and CMV-seronegative. Input material: PBMCs.

CDR3 residues: CASSQDPAGGETQYF. Written as DNA, the CDR3 is TGTGCCAGCAGCCAAGATCCCGCGGGAGGAGAGACCCAGTACTTC. The chain employs TRBV4-2 and TRBJ2-5; 8 bases match TRBD2. V lost 0 bases and J lost 4; bases outside the gene matches: 4. The CDR3 is 15 amino acids. Germline loops: CDR1 LGHNA, CDR2 YNFKEQ.